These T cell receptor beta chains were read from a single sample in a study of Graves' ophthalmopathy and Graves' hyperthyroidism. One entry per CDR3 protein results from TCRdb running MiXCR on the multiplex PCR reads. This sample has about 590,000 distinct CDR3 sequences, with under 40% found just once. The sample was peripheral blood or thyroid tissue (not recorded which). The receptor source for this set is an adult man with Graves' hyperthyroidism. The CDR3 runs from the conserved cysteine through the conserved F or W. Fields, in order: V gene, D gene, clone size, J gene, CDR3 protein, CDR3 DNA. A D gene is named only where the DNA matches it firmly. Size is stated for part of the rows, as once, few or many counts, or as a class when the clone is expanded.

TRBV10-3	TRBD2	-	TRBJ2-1	CAISVGLAGDHNGQFF	TGTGCCATCAGTGTCGGGCTAGCGGGAGACCACAATGGGCAGTTCTTC
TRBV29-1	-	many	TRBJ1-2	CSVPTESNYGYTF	TGCAGCGTCCCTACCGAGTCTAACTATGGCTACACCTTC
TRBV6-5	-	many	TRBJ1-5	CASSYSGGDNQPQHF	TGTGCCAGCAGTTACTCGGGGGGAGACAATCAGCCCCAGCATTTT
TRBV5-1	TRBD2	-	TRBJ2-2	CASSPGLAVPQNTGELFF	TGCGCCAGCAGCCCCGGACTAGCGGTTCCCCAAAACACCGGGGAGCTGTTTTTT
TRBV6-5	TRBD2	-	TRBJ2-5	CASSMTGTSGQETQYF	TGTGCCAGCAGTATGACCGGGACTAGCGGCCAAGAGACCCAGTACTTC
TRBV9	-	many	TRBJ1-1	CASSVPPAFF	TGTGCCAGCAGCGTCCCTCCTGCTTTCTTT
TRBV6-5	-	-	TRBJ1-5	CASSDQGLNQPQHF	TGTGCCAGCAGTGATCAGGGTTTAAATCAGCCCCAGCATTTT
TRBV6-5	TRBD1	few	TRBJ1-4	CASSYSGGSTNEKLFF	TGTGCCAGCAGTTACTCAGGGGGCTCGACTAATGAAAAACTGTTTTTT
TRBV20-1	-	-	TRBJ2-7	CSALPVLSGYEQYF	TGCAGTGCTCTTCCCGTCCTCTCAGGTTACGAGCAGTACTTC
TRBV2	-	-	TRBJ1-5	CASSTHGRETQHF	TGTGCCAGTTCGACGCATGGCCGAGAGACCCAGCATTTT
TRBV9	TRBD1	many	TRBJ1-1	CASSVGTGTEAFF	TGTGCCAGCAGCGTCGGGACAGGCACTGAAGCTTTCTTT
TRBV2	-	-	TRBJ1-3	CASSEAVQDRGYSGNTIYF	TGTGCCAGCAGTGAAGCAGTGCAGGATCGGGGCTACAGTGGAAACACCATATATTTT
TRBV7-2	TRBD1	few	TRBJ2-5	CAPGQRLEETQYF	TGTGCCCCGGGACAGCGCCTAGAAGAGACCCAGTACTTC
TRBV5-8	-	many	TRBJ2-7	CASSFILGGWQYF	TGTGCCAGCAGCTTTATTCTTGGAGGGTGGCAGTACTTC
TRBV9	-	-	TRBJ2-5	CASSVDGIQETQYF	TGTGCCAGCAGCGTAGATGGGATCCAAGAGACCCAGTACTTC
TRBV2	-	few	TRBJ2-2	CASSDKDLAGELFF	TGTGCCAGCAGTGATAAGGACCTAGCCGGGGAGCTGTTTTTT
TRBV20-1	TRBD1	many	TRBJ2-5	CSARDPGTGQETQYF	TGCAGTGCTAGAGATCCCGGGACAGGGCAAGAGACCCAGTACTTC
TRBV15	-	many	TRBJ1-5	CATSPHWGGGQPQHF	TGTGCCACCAGCCCCCACTGGGGGGGCGGTCAGCCCCAGCATTTT
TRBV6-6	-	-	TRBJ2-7	CASSYATGGPGTKQYF	TGTGCCAGCAGTTACGCGACAGGCGGGCCGGGTACGAAGCAGTACTTC